This T cell receptor (beta chain) was obtained from a study of cytotoxic CD8 clonotypes in ibrutinib-treated CLL. About the research overall: Investigators reported about 25 partial and 2 complete responses; after median about six years, roughly 15 patients remained remitted and about 12 progressed. Following a median about eleven months of treatment, with a range of 6 to 36, response samples were taken.

A note on this clone: Its antigen is as yet unknown.

V lost 1 base and J lost 6; bases outside the gene matches: 8. This CDR3 is built from 15 residues. Germline CDR1 SEHNR, CDR2 FQNEAQ (reference sequence). Profiled with immunoSEQ multiplex PCR; TCRdb holds only in-frame clones, not every one. The sample lists about 180,000 clones, roughly four fifths occurring once. Study-wide results and limits: Public clonotypes, found uncommonly, either contracted or stayed stable on treatment. Baseline clonality, higher than in age-matched healthy donors, tracked circulating CD8+ T-cell counts.

This chain uses TRBV7-9 with TRBJ1-2, with 7 bases lining up with TRBD1. The source material was PBMCs, sampled after 24 months of ibrutinib treatment. This sequence originates from a human donor with chronic lymphocytic leukemia. This CDR3 is CASSLGGQSFHGYTF. The CDR3, as DNA: TGTGCCAGCAGCTTAGGGGGACAGTCCTTTCATGGCTACACCTTC.